The 18 T cell receptor beta chains listed next were all sequenced from one sample in a study of T cells in Graves' hyperthyroidism and ophthalmopathy (dated by TCRdb to between 2018 and 2021). The library was prepared using multiplex PCR. The instrument was an Illumina HiSeq 2000. The TCR beta CDR3 regions were amplified from the RNA transcripts. A first-round RT-PCR of the TCR CDR3 used the HTBI primer set with the Qiagen OneStep RT-PCR kit. TCRdb ran its own pipeline on the public reads, namely fastp trimming at Q25 and MiXCR clone calling, and kept in-frame beta chains. Every CDR3 protein is listed once, alongside the most common genes and DNA of its rows. This sample is represented by about 570,000 distinct CDR3 sequences; roughly 15% of them were singletons. The ten largest clones represent roughly 13% of the sample. The material sequenced was blood. These receptors originate from a woman between 40 and 55 years old with Graves' hyperthyroidism.

This clonotype was picked up a small number of times. The genes are TRBV24-1 and TRBJ2-2; no firm D call. Germline-derived CDR1 and CDR2 are KGHDR and SFDVKD. The V end was cut by 9 bases, the J end by 0 bases, with 7 bases between. There are 13 residues in the CDR3. The CDR3 protein is CATQAPNTGELFF. In nucleotides, the CDR3 is TGTGCCACCCAGGCCCCGAACACCGGGGAGCTGTTTTTT.

This clonotype appeared a single time. The gene calls are TRBV2 and TRBJ2-1, with TRBD2 matching 11 bases. Germline V gives CDR1 SNHLY, CDR2 FYNNEI. The CDR3 is made up of 16 amino acids. With 7 bases clipped from V and 9 bases from J, the junction kept 14 bases outside the gene matches. The CDR3 spells CASTYLAGGAGGEQFF. Here the CDR3 DNA reads TGTGCCAGCACGTATCTAGCGGGAGGAGCCGGGGGTGAGCAGTTCTTC.

The table lists this clonotype with many counts. The V and J genes are TRBV10-3 and TRBJ1-1; no definite D call. Germline V gene sequence: CDR1 ENHRY, CDR2 SYGVKD. V was cut by 2 bases and J by 0 bases, with 10 bases left in between. This CDR3 has 15 residues. The DNA of the CDR3 is TGTGCCATCAGTGAGGGGCCACTTATGAACACTGAAGCTTTCTTT. It specifies CAISEGPLMNTEAFF.

This clonotype was detected a few times. The chain joins TRBV6-9 to TRBJ2-2; D remains unclear. The CDR3 is 14 amino acids. V lost 6 bases to trimming and J lost 3 bases, with 11 bases between them. CDR1 MNHGY and CDR2 SVAAGI come from the germline V gene. CDR3 amino acids: CASSRRTDTGELFF. The CDR3 nucleotides read TGTGCCAGCAGCCGCCGGACGGACACCGGGGAGCTGTTTTTT.

A few counts support this clonotype. The gene calls are TRBV28 and TRBJ2-5; TRBD1 matches 7 bases. With V trimmed by 5 bases and J by 5 bases, 11 bases remained unmatched. Germline V gene sequence: CDR1 MDHEN, CDR2 SYDVKM. There are 15 residues in the CDR3. Here the CDR3 reads CASSAHRGRGETQYF. In DNA, the CDR3 is TGTGCCAGCAGTGCCCACAGGGGAAGGGGTGAGACCCAGTACTTC.

This clonotype was observed at least ten times. The genes are TRBV6-1 and TRBJ1-6, with a possible D match to TRBD1 (6 bases). With 0 bases removed from V and 3 bases from J, the gap between germline ends came to 12 bases. The CDR3 contains 17 residues. The germline CDR1 and CDR2 sequences are MNHNS and SASEGT. Here the CDR3 reads CASSEAVGQNYNSPLHF. The CDR3, as DNA: TGTGCCAGCAGTGAAGCGGTAGGACAGAACTATAATTCACCCCTCCACTTT.

This clonotype showed up many times. The CDR3 nucleotides are TGTGCCAGCAGTGAAGCGCTGGCGCAAGCGCCTAACTATGGCTACACCTTC. This gives the protein CASSEALAQAPNYGYTF. The rearrangement uses TRBV2 and TRBJ1-2; D ambiguous. This CDR3 has 17 amino acids. The V gene lost 0 bases and the J gene lost 0 bases, with 14 bases spanning the gap. Germline V CDR1 and CDR2: SNHLY, FYNNEI. Filled out from reference TRBV2 and TRBJ1-2, the complete variable domain reads EPEVTQTPSHQVTQMGQEVILRCVPISNHLYFYWYRQILGQKVEFLVSFYNNEISEKSEIFDDQFSVERPDGSNFTLKIRSTKLEDSAMYFCASSEALAQAPNYGYTFGSGTRLTVV.

This clonotype was seen many times. CDR3 sequence: CASNKDSNYGYTF. The CDR3 DNA is TGTGCCAGCAATAAGGACTCTAACTATGGCTACACCTTC. The chain links TRBV12-3 or TRBV12-4 to TRBJ1-2; D not resolved. There are 13 residues in the CDR3. The ends were cut back, 7 bases at V and 0 bases at J, with 9 bases in the middle.

There are many counts of this clonotype. The J gene is TRBJ1-1, the V gene TRBV18, with 7 bases identical to TRBD1. Germline CDR1 and CDR2: KGHSH and LQKENI. V shed 1 base and J 2 bases; nucleotides not matched to a gene: 7. The CDR3 runs 16 residues. CDR3: CASSPQRTGRNTEAFF. In DNA form, the CDR3 reads TGTGCCAGCTCACCACAGAGGACAGGTCGTAACACTGAAGCTTTCTTT.

V is TRBV5-1 and J is TRBJ2-1; 15 bases align to TRBD2. Germline assignment: CDR1 SGHRS and CDR2 YFSETQ. V gave up 2 bases and J gave up 5 bases; unmatched junction bases: 8. The length of the CDR3 is 18 residues. The CDR3 DNA sequence: TGCGCCAGCAGCTTAGGACTAGCGGGAGGGCCGGGAAACAATGAGCAGTTCTTC. Its translation: CASSLGLAGGPGNNEQFF.

As concerns this clonotype: Given a much more abundant clone one base away, this may be a read error. The genes are TRBV7-9 and TRBJ2-2; 12 bases are shared with TRBD2. CDR3 size: 16 residues. With 8 bases clipped from V and 3 bases from J, the junction kept 7 bases outside the gene matches. Germline assignment: CDR1 SEHNR and CDR2 FQNEAQ (reference sequence). CDR3 in amino acids: CASGKRLAGDTGELFF. DNA for the CDR3: TGTGCCAGCGGCAAGAGACTAGCGGGGGACACCGGGGAGCTGTTTTTT.

This clonotype has just one count. The rearrangement uses TRBV7-3 and TRBJ2-1; D is possibly TRBD2 (5 bases). Between the trimmed V and J ends, which lost 4 bases and 4 bases, there was a span of 14 bases. CDR3 length equals 15 residues. CDR1 SGHTA and CDR2 FQGTGA come from the germline V gene. The CDR3 sequence: CASSSFGLDYNEQFF. The CDR3 DNA sequence: TGTGCCAGCAGCTCATTCGGACTTGATTACAATGAGCAGTTCTTC.

In this sample, this clonotype turned up many times. The V call is TRBV2, the J call TRBJ1-2; maybe TRBD1 (5 bases). The germline V gene has CDR1 SNHLY and CDR2 FYNNEI. The CDR3 is 16 residues long. V was trimmed by 2 bases and J by 3 bases, leaving 16 bases between them. The CDR3 region is CASSERSGYTDYGYTF. The DNA for the CDR3 is TGTGCCAGCAGTGAACGGTCAGGGTATACGGACTATGGCTACACCTTC.

This clonotype has only a few counts. The J gene is TRBJ1-2, the V gene TRBV7-2; D unclear. The CDR3 sequence is 14 residues long. V lost 5 bases and J lost 8, with 18 bases in between. Germline CDR1 is SGHTA and CDR2 is FQGNSA. CDR3 protein: CASSPPAGERGYTF. CDR3 coding DNA: TGTGCCAGCAGCCCCCCCGCCGGCGAGAGAGGCTACACCTTC.

This clonotype showed up just a few times. The gene calls are TRBV13 and TRBJ2-7, with no clear D. Germline assignment: CDR1 PRHDT and CDR2 FYEKMQ (reference sequence). The CDR3 runs 15 residues. The V and J ends lost 0 bases and 0 bases respectively, with 9 bases between them. The CDR3 region has the DNA TGTGCCAGCAGCTTAGGTGGCAGCCTCTCCTACGAGCAGTACTTC. This gives the protein CASSLGGSLSYEQYF.

This clonotype was counted a few times. The chain links TRBV5-1 to TRBJ1-1; TRBD1 matches at 10 bases. Germline V gives CDR1 SGHRS, CDR2 YFSETQ. V trimming: 2 bases; J trimming: 6 bases; junction bases outside the gene matches: 10. The CDR3 length is 16 residues. The CDR3 reads CASSFGRQGALSEAFF. In DNA form, the CDR3 reads TGCGCCAGCAGCTTTGGTCGACAGGGGGCGCTCTCTGAAGCTTTCTTT.

In this sample, this clonotype turned up many times. Here the CDR3 DNA reads TGTGCCAGCAGTCATGGAGCATCCGCCCTCGAGCAGTACTTC. This encodes CASSHGASALEQYF. The V gene is TRBV6-1, the J gene TRBJ2-7; no reliable D call. From germline, CDR1 is MNHNS and CDR2 SASEGT. This CDR3 region has 14 residues. V gave up 5 bases and J gave up 6 bases, with 17 bases separating them.

Many counts were recorded for this clonotype. The chain couples TRBV7-9 to TRBJ2-7; TRBD1 matches at 7 bases. Germline assignment: CDR1 SEHNR and CDR2 FQNEAQ (reference sequence). V lost 5 bases to trimming and J lost 0 bases; unmatched junction nucleotides: 13. CDR3 length: 17 residues. The CDR3 region has the DNA TGTGCCAGCAGCCCAAGGGACAGACGATCAGGCTCCTACGAGCAGTACTTC. This encodes CASSPRDRRSGSYEQYF. Full variable domain (rest looked up from reference TRBV7-9 and TRBJ2-7): DTGVSQNPRHKITKRGQNVTFRCDPISEHNRLYWYRQTLGQGPEFLTYFQNEAQLEKSRLLSDRFSAERPKGSFSTLEIQRTEQGDSAMYLCASSPRDRRSGSYEQYFGPGTRLTVT.